A single sample is the source of the 14 T cell receptor beta chains below, sequenced in a study of OX40 agonist ivuxolimab in advanced cancers. The library came from the immunoSEQ multiplex PCR assay. In its TCRdb copy, this immuneACCESS table keeps in-frame sequences only and misses some clones. Where compared with another copy, unresolved V genes explain less than half of these, and the others have no known cause. This sample is represented by 70,000 or so clones; 80% to 90% of them were singletons. In total, the top ten clones hold about 6.3% of the sample. The starting material was CD4+ or CD8+ T cells sorted from blood, obtained in a trial of the OX40 agonist ivuxolimab. The source is an adult with an advanced solid tumor such as melanoma, head and neck, liver or kidney cancer.

In its sample, this clone was seen a few times. The CDR3 DNA reads TGTGCCAGCTCACCTACAAACAGCGATGGCTACACCTTC. Its translation: CASSPTNSDGYTF. This chain connects TRBV28 to TRBJ1-2, with D hard to call. Trimming took 8 bases from V and 6 from J, leaving 16 bases between them. Germline CDR1 reads MDHEN; CDR2 reads SYDVKM. The CDR3 extends over 13 amino acids.

This CDR3 is CAVRMRGYNEQFF. DNA for the CDR3: TGTGCCGTCCGGATGAGAGGATACAATGAGCAGTTCTTC. This chain uses TRBV30 with TRBJ2-1; no clear D. This CDR3 region has 13 residues. The V end was cut by 8 bases, the J end by 4 bases, with 15 bases between. Germline CDR1 reads GTSNPN; CDR2 reads SVGIG (reference sequence).

The V call is TRBV6-5, the J call TRBJ1-2; 8 bases agree with TRBD1. V dropped 3 bases and J dropped 7; count of bases not matched to a gene: 7. Germline-derived CDR1 and CDR2 are MNHEY and SVGAGI. This CDR3 has 14 amino acids. The CDR3 protein is CASSYHGQGAGYTF. The CDR3 nucleotides read TGTGCCAGCAGTTATCATGGACAGGGCGCTGGCTACACCTTC.

The chain uses TRBV6-5 and TRBJ2-7; D gene unclear. The germline gives CDR1 MNHEY, CDR2 SVGAGI. V was clipped by 2 bases and J by 1 base, with 9 bases between them. This CDR3 has 14 amino acids. The CDR3 sequence is CASSYGEGSYEQYF. The CDR3 coding sequence is TGTGCCAGCAGTTACGGGGAAGGATCCTACGAGCAGTACTTC.

This chain uses TRBV30 with TRBJ1-2; possible D gene TRBD1, 6 bases. The CDR3 runs 13 residues. Germline CDR1 and CDR2: GTSNPN and SVGIG (reference sequence). Trimming removed 4 bases at V and 3 bases at J, with 12 bases between. CDR3 nucleotide sequence: TGTGCCTGGACAATGGGGGGCCACTATGGCTACACCTTC. It is translated as CAWTMGGHYGYTF. Full variable domain (rest looked up from reference TRBV30 and TRBJ1-2): SQTIHQWPATLVQPVGSPLSLECTVEGTSNPNLYWYRQAAGRGLQLLFYSVGIGQISSEVPQNLSASRPQDRQFILSSKKLLLSDSGFYLCAWTMGGHYGYTFGSGTRLTVV.

The chain recombines TRBV13 with TRBJ2-5; the D is unclear. Looked up from germline, CDR1 is PRHDT and CDR2 is FYEKMQ (reference sequence). This CDR3 is built from 12 residues. Between the trimmed V and J ends, which lost 5 bases and 3 bases, there was a span of 7 bases. CDR3 residues: CASSRAEETQYF. Here the CDR3 DNA reads TGTGCCAGCAGCCGGGCCGAAGAGACCCAGTACTTC.

The J gene is TRBJ2-1, the V gene TRBV27; no clear D. CDR1 is MNHEY, CDR2 SMNVEV, per germline (reference sequence). This CDR3 has 13 residues. V was clipped by 6 bases and J by 0 bases, with 6 bases between them. The CDR3 loop is CASSISSYNEQFF. CDR3 bases: TGTGCCAGCAGCATCAGCTCCTACAATGAGCAGTTCTTC.

CDR3 sequence: CASSYGGFNEQFF. DNA of the CDR3: TGTGCCAGCAGTTACGGCGGGTTCAATGAGCAGTTCTTC. The chain has TRBV6-5 and TRBJ2-1; a possible D gene is TRBD2 (5 bases). Germline CDR1 reads MNHEY; CDR2 reads SVGAGI. The CDR3 is made up of 13 amino acids. V lost 2 bases and J 6 bases, leaving 8 bases between the germline ends.

This clone was detected once. V gene TRBV9 combines with J gene TRBJ2-1; D ambiguous. The CDR3 consists of 15 residues. Looked up from germline, CDR1 is SGDLS and CDR2 is YYNGEE. Trimming removed 0 bases at V and 0 bases at J, with 7 bases between. CDR3 in amino acids: CASSVGVSSYNEQFF. DNA of the CDR3: TGTGCCAGCAGCGTAGGGGTTAGCTCCTACAATGAGCAGTTCTTC.

V usage is TRBV27 and J usage is TRBJ2-1; TRBD2 agrees at 16 bases. Germline V gives CDR1 MNHEY, CDR2 SMNVEV (reference sequence). CDR3 size: 15 residues. V was clipped by 4 bases and J by 8 bases; unmatched bases: 2. CDR3 coding DNA: TGTGCCAGCAGTTCCGGGACTAGCGGGAGGGATGAGCAGTTCTTC. Its translation: CASSSGTSGRDEQFF.

This chain uses TRBV9 with TRBJ2-4; possible D gene TRBD2, 6 bases. Germline CDR1 SGDLS, CDR2 YYNGEE. The length of the CDR3 is 14 residues. Deletions cut 4 bases from V and 1 base from J, with 9 bases between. The DNA of the CDR3 is TGTGCCAGCAGCTCCGGAGGGGCCAAAAACATTCAGTACTTC. Its protein is CASSSGGAKNIQYF.

This clone came up once. The chain recombines TRBV11-2 with TRBJ2-7; D not certain. V lost 5 bases, J lost 2 bases, and 22 bases lay in between. The CDR3 runs to 17 residues. Germline CDR1 SGHAT, CDR2 FQNNGV. The CDR3 nucleotides read TGTGCCAGCAGCCCAGTATGGTTAGGTGTTCCTCCCTACGAGCAGTACTTC. Amino acid sequence: CASSPVWLGVPPYEQYF.

This chain joins TRBV6-1 and TRBJ1-2; a weak D match, TRBD1 (5 bases). The CDR3 sequence is 13 residues long. The V and J ends lost 8 bases and 5 bases respectively, with 15 bases between them. CDR1 and CDR2 (germline): MNHNS, SASEGT. The CDR3 sequence is CASLREDLYGYTF. In DNA form, the CDR3 reads TGTGCCAGCCTCAGGGAGGATTTATATGGCTACACCTTC.

The chain carries TRBV27 and TRBJ2-1; 8 nucleotides line up with TRBD2. Trimming removed 4 bases from V and 2 bases from J; junction bases left unmatched: 1. This CDR3 contains 14 residues. Germline values: CDR1 MNHEY, CDR2 SMNVEV (reference sequence). This CDR3 reads CASSSLAAYNEQFF. The DNA of the CDR3 is TGTGCCAGCAGTTCACTAGCGGCCTACAATGAGCAGTTCTTC.